These T cell receptor beta chains were read from a single sample in a study of early T cells in non-severe SARS-CoV-2 infection. Using its own MiXCR run on the 5' RACE reads, TCRdb lists one record per CDR3 protein. The data hold about 23,000 distinct CDR3 sequences, with 5.3% observed a single time. Material: whole blood. The receptor set was obtained from an adult who was a healthcare worker with PCR-confirmed SARS-CoV-2 infection or an uninfected control (not recorded which). CDR3s include the opening cysteine and the closing phenylalanine or tryptophan. D genes are given only for firm matches. Some rows have no size entry. The others give once, few or many, or a class for an expanded clone.

J	size	D	V	length	CDR3	DNA
TRBJ2-2	many	.	TRBV6-2/TRBV6-3	13	CASSSVRSGELFF	TGTGCCAGCAGTTCCGTCCGCTCCGGGGAGCTGTTTTTT
TRBJ2-2	.	.	TRBV7-3	13	CASSPRATGELFF	TGTGCCAGCAGCCCCAGGGCTACCGGGGAGCTGTTTTTT
TRBJ1-3	many	TRBD1	TRBV4-2	16	CASSQGQGRSGNTIYF	TGTGCCAGCAGCCAAGGACAGGGCCGCTCTGGAAACACCATATATTTT
TRBJ1-1	.	.	TRBV11-2	16	CASSQRGGNRDTEAFF	TGTGCCAGCAGCCAAAGGGGAGGGAACCGGGACACTGAAGCTTTCTTT
TRBJ2-2	few	.	TRBV7-2	14	CASSQLFGTGELFF	TGTGCCAGCAGCCAACTTTTTGGGACCGGGGAGCTGTTTTTT
TRBJ2-1	many	.	TRBV29-1	16	CSVDRARMVVVDEQFF	TGCAGCGTTGATCGGGCCAGGATGGTGGTCGTGGATGAGCAGTTCTTC
TRBJ2-7	many	TRBD2	TRBV20-1	14	CSARPLAGPYEQYF	TGCAGTGCTAGACCCTTAGCGGGCCCTTACGAGCAGTACTTC
TRBJ2-2	many	.	TRBV14	16	CASSQDISGVTGELFF	TGTGCCAGCAGCCAAGATATCTCGGGAGTAACGGGGGAGCTGTTTTTT
TRBJ1-2	many	.	TRBV27	13	CASSPGIGYGYTF	TGTGCCAGCAGTCCAGGCATTGGTTATGGCTACACCTTC
TRBJ2-3	few	.	TRBV7-9	14	CASSLTDTTDTQYF	TGTGCCAGCAGCTTAACCGACACCACAGATACGCAGTATTTT
TRBJ2-3	many	.	TRBV6-4	13	CASSVEGKDTQYF	TGTGCCAGCAGTGTTGAGGGGAAAGATACGCAGTATTTT
TRBJ2-1	few	.	TRBV29-1	11	CSGGKRNEQFF	TGCAGCGGAGGGAAGCGCAATGAGCAGTTCTTC
TRBJ2-1	.	TRBD2	TRBV5-1	14	CASSLAAGGNEQFF	TGCGCCAGCAGCTTGGCCGCGGGGGGTAATGAGCAGTTCTTC
TRBJ1-2	many	.	TRBV29-1	12	CSVEGQNYGYTF	TGCAGCGTTGAAGGCCAGAACTATGGCTACACCTTC
TRBJ1-2	medium-sized	.	TRBV14	22	CASSQESRYGYTTRGLTLTLTF	TGTGCCAGCAGCCAAGAGTCCAGATATGGCTACACCACTAGGGGCCTAACCCTAACCCTAACCTTC
TRBJ2-1	many	TRBD2	TRBV6-2/TRBV6-3	15	CASSYREGSYNEQFF	TGTGCCAGCAGTTACCGGGAGGGCTCCTACAATGAGCAGTTCTTC
TRBJ2-7	many	TRBD1	TRBV18	16	CASSPLPGQIFGEQYF	TGTGCCAGCTCACCACTCCCGGGACAGATTTTTGGCGAGCAGTACTTC
TRBJ2-7	few	.	TRBV29-1	13	CSVRRDTNYEQYF	TGCAGCGTGAGGCGGGACACGAACTACGAGCAGTACTTC
TRBJ2-2	many	TRBD1	TRBV27	18	CASSLSFGGQANTGELFF	TGTGCCAGCAGTTTATCGTTCGGCGGACAGGCGAACACCGGGGAGCTGTTTTTT
TRBJ2-3	.	TRBD2	TRBV20-1	14	CSAGVAGVADTQYF	TGCAGTGCTGGGGTAGCGGGAGTCGCAGATACGCAGTATTTT
TRBJ1-5	many	.	TRBV28	13	CASSSQGLEPQHF	TGTGCCAGCAGTTCTCAGGGTTTGGAGCCCCAGCATTTT
TRBJ1-5	many	.	TRBV28	14	CASTKGDSNQPQHF	TGTGCCAGCACCAAGGGGGATAGCAATCAGCCCCAGCATTTT
TRBJ2-7	many	TRBD2	TRBV3-1	16	CASSQGGLAGFYEQYF	TGTGCCAGCAGCCAAGGGGGACTAGCGGGATTCTACGAGCAGTACTTC
TRBJ2-7	many	.	TRBV3-1	12	CASSRTSYEQYF	TGTGCCAGCAGCCGGACATCCTACGAGCAGTACTTC
TRBJ2-3	.	TRBD2	TRBV5-1	16	CASSLRTSGSTDTQYF	TGCGCCAGCAGCTTGAGGACTAGCGGTAGCACAGATACGCAGTATTTT
TRBJ2-7	many	TRBD2	TRBV18	15	CASSPGLAGSYEQYF	TGTGCCAGCTCACCCGGTCTAGCGGGATCCTACGAGCAGTACTTC
TRBJ2-1	many	.	TRBV29-1	13	CSVEDPVGVWQFF	TGCAGCGTTGAAGATCCCGTGGGAGTTTGGCAGTTCTTC
TRBJ2-5	.	.	TRBV12-3/TRBV12-4	14	CASRYRHLQETQYF	TGTGCCAGCAGATACCGACACCTCCAAGAGACCCAGTACTTC
TRBJ2-3	.	.	TRBV24-1	16	CATSDQGHTATDTQYF	TGTGCCACCAGTGACCAGGGACACACCGCCACAGATACGCAGTATTTT
TRBJ1-1	many	TRBD1	TRBV20-1	13	CSASHRGPTEAFF	TGCAGTGCTAGCCACAGGGGCCCCACTGAAGCTTTCTTT
TRBJ2-3	many	TRBD2	TRBV12-3/TRBV12-4	15	CASTLAGGRTDTQYF	TGTGCCAGTACCCTAGCGGGAGGCCGCACAGATACGCAGTATTTT
TRBJ2-2	many	.	TRBV7-9	15	CASSSGTSNTGELFF	TGTGCCAGCAGCTCAGGGACATCTAACACCGGGGAGCTGTTTTTT
TRBJ2-7	.	TRBD1	TRBV14	16	CASSRLGQVYSYEQYF	TGTGCCAGCAGCCGACTCGGACAGGTCTACTCCTACGAGCAGTACTTC
TRBJ1-5	many	TRBD1	TRBV5-4	18	CASRRGRGLSDGNQPQHF	TGTGCCAGCAGGAGGGGCAGGGGGCTTAGTGATGGCAATCAGCCCCAGCATTTT
TRBJ2-3	many	.	TRBV6-5	14	CASTVALGTDTQYF	TGTGCCAGCACCGTCGCCCTCGGCACAGATACGCAGTATTTT
TRBJ2-1	many	TRBD2	TRBV15	14	CATRGLATYNEQFF	TGTGCCACCAGGGGACTAGCGACCTACAATGAGCAGTTCTTC
TRBJ1-1	many	.	TRBV5-1	16	CASSIQAGGRNTEAFF	TGCGCCAGCAGCATCCAGGCTGGGGGCAGGAACACTGAAGCTTTCTTT
TRBJ1-4	.	TRBD1	TRBV4-3	15	CASSFSGTGDEKLFF	TGCGCCAGCAGCTTCTCCGGGACAGGGGATGAAAAACTGTTTTTT
TRBJ2-1	.	.	TRBV19	15	CASSWAGMNINEQFF	TGTGCCAGTAGTTGGGCGGGAATGAATATAAATGAGCAGTTCTTC
TRBJ2-1	many	TRBD2	TRBV20-1	17	CSARDPIGGSSYNEQFF	TGCAGTGCTAGAGACCCCATTGGCGGGAGCTCCTACAATGAGCAGTTCTTC
TRBJ2-1	many	TRBD2	TRBV30	12	CAWRSSGRAQFF	TGTGCCTGGAGATCGAGCGGGAGGGCTCAGTTCTTC
TRBJ1-4	.	.	TRBV7-7	15	CASSTGVTGGEKLFF	TGTGCTAGCAGCACAGGAGTGACTGGTGGTGAAAAACTGTTTTTT
TRBJ2-2	few	.	TRBV29-1	14	CSVEAGVNTGELFF	TGCAGCGTTGAAGCGGGGGTTAACACCGGGGAGCTGTTTTTT
TRBJ1-2	few	.	TRBV6-5	12	CASSPTNYGYTF	TGTGCCAGCAGTCCGACTAACTATGGCTACACCTTC
TRBJ1-1	few	.	TRBV7-2	14	CASSYGQGNTEAFF	TGTGCCAGCAGCTACGGGCAGGGGAACACTGAAGCTTTCTTT
TRBJ2-3	many	.	TRBV28	14	CASSLHTTPDTQYF	TGTGCCAGCAGTTTACACACGACCCCAGATACGCAGTATTTT
TRBJ2-1	many	.	TRBV6-1	12	CASSESNYEQFF	TGTGCCAGCAGTGAATCTAACTATGAGCAGTTCTTC
TRBJ2-3	medium-sized	TRBD2	TRBV20-1	17	CSARDTGLADLTDTQYF	TGCAGTGCTAGAGATACCGGCCTAGCGGATCTCACAGATACGCAGTATTTT
TRBJ2-7	.	.	TRBV6-1	10	CARASYEQYF	TGTGCCAGAGCCAGCTACGAGCAGTACTTC
TRBJ2-3	many	TRBD2	TRBV29-1	15	CSVTGLAGGTDTQYF	TGCAGCGTTACCGGACTAGCGGGAGGAACAGATACGCAGTATTTT
TRBJ2-5	few	TRBD2	TRBV7-8	16	CASSLGVAGGGETQYF	TGTGCCAGCAGCTTAGGAGTAGCGGGAGGGGGAGAGACCCAGTACTTC
TRBJ1-5	many	TRBD1	TRBV29-1	13	CSVQQGVNQPQHF	TGCAGCGTCCAACAGGGGGTCAATCAGCCCCAGCATTTT
TRBJ2-7	once	.	TRBV18	14	CASSSNRGAYEQYF	TGTGCCAGCTCCTCTAACAGAGGAGCCTACGAGCAGTACTTC
TRBJ2-1	many	.	TRBV10-3	12	CAIKDNHNEQFF	TGTGCCATCAAGGACAACCACAATGAGCAGTTCTTC